This entry describes one T cell receptor (beta chain). Just one base apart from a much larger clone, this may be a read error. There are 15 residues in the CDR3. The germline CDR1 and CDR2 sequences are SGHVS and FQNEAQ. Deletions cut 5 bases from V and 1 base from J, with 14 bases between. These data originate in a study of Graves' ophthalmopathy and Graves' hyperthyroidism. Transcripts of RNA were the source for amplifying TCR beta CDR3 regions. A first-round RT-PCR used HTBI primers, followed by a second-round multiplex PCR. MiXCR, run by TCRdb on the multiplex PCR reads, gives a single entry per CDR3 protein. The profile shows around 660,000 distinct CDR3 sequences, about 41% of them singletons.

The specimen sequenced was peripheral blood. The chain carries TRBV7-8 and TRBJ2-5; D not resolved. The sequence derives from an adult man with Graves' ophthalmopathy. The CDR3 protein is CASSLRRTSQETQYF. The CDR3 coding sequence is TGTGCCAGCAGCCTAAGACGGACGTCCCAAGAGACCCAGTACTTC.